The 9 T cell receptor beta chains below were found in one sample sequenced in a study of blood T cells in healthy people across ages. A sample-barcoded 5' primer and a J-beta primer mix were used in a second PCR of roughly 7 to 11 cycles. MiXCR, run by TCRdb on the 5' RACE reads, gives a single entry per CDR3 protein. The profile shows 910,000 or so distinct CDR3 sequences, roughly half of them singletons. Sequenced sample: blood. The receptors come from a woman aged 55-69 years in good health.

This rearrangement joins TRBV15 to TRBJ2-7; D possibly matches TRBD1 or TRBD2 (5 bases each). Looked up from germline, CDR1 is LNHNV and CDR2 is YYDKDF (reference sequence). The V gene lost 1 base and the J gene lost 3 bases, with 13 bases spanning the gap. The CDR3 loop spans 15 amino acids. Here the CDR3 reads CATSRALGTDYEQYF. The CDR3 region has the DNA TGTGCCACCAGCAGAGCGTTGGGGACGGACTACGAGCAGTACTTC.

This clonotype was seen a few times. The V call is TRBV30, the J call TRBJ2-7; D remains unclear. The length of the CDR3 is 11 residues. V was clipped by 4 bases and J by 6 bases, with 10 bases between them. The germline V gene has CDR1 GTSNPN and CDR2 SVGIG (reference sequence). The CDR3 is CAWTGYREQYF. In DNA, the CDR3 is TGTGCCTGGACAGGTTATCGCGAGCAGTACTTC.

The DNA of the CDR3 is TGTGCCAACTCGGACGGAGCGAACACTGAAGCTTTCTTT. Residues: CANSDGANTEAFF. V usage is TRBV6-1 and J usage is TRBJ1-1; D is undetermined. V dropped 10 bases and J dropped 1 base, with 13 bases sitting between them. This CDR3 is built from 13 residues. Germline V gives CDR1 MNHNS, CDR2 SASEGT.

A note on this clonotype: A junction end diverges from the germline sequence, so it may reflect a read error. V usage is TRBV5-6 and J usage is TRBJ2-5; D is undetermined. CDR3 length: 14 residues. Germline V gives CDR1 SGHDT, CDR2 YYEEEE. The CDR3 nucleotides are TGTGCCGGCAGCCTGATTCAGAAGCAAGAGACCCAGTACTTC. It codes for CAGSLIQKQETQYF.

The CDR3 DNA sequence: TGTGCCAGCAGTTTAGGGACAGGGGCGGTCGAGCAGTACTTC. It specifies CASSLGTGAVEQYF. V is TRBV12-3 or TRBV12-4 and J is TRBJ2-7, with 9 bases matching TRBD1. This CDR3 has 14 residues. The V segment lost 1 base and the J segment 6 bases; nucleotides outside the gene matches: 4.

CDR3 region: CASSQQRGVFGEQYF. CDR3 coding DNA: TGTGCCAGCAGCCAACAACGAGGGGTGTTTGGCGAGCAGTACTTC. The genes are TRBV4-2 and TRBJ2-4, with D tentatively TRBD1 or TRBD2 (5 bases each). The closer fit of TRBJ2-7 to the DNA end suggests the J call may be wrong. The V gene's germline CDR1 is LGHNA and CDR2 YNFKEQ. The CDR3 is made up of 15 amino acids.

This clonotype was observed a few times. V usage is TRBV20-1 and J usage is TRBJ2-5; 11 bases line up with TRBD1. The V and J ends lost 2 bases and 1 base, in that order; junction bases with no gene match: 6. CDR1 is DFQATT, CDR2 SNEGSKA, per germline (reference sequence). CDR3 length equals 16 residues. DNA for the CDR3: TGCAGTGCTAGAATAGCCGGGACAGGGGGCCAAGAGACCCAGTACTTC. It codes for CSARIAGTGGQETQYF.

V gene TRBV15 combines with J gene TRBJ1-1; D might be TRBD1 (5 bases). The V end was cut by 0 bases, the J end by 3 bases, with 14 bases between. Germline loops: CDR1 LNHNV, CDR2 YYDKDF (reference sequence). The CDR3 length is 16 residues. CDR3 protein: CATSRDYRGEDTEAFF. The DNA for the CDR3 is TGTGCCACCAGCAGAGACTACCGAGGGGAAGACACTGAAGCTTTCTTT.

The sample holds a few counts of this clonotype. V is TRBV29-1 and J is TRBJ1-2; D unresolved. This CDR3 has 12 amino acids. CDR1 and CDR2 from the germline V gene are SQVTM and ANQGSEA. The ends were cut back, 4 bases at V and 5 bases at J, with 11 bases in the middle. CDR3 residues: CSVVLNRYGYTF. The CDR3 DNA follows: TGCAGCGTTGTCCTGAACCGGTATGGCTACACCTTC. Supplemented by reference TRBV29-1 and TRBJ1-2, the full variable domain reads SAVISQKPSRDICQRGTSLTIQCQVDSQVTMMFWYRQQPGQSLTLIATANQGSEATYESGFVIDKFPISRPNLTFSTLTVSNMSPEDSSIYLCSVVLNRYGYTFGSGTRLTVV.